These 20 T cell receptor beta chains originate from one sample sequenced in a study of T cell changes during pregnancy in multiple sclerosis (dated by TCRdb to about 2019). The library was made by the immunoSEQ multiplex PCR assay. TCRdb provides this immuneACCESS table in a form limited to in-frame rearrangements. Some clones are lacking; in checked studies, under half of them reflect an unresolved V gene, and why the rest are absent is not known. The sample yields fewer than 70,000 clones; about 88% were counted once. 2% to 3% of the sample comes from the top ten. The sample here was peripheral blood, taken in the first trimester of pregnancy. These receptor sequences come from a female donor with multiple sclerosis, enrolled in a pregnancy study.

The CDR3 here is CASSFGQGANEKLFF. CDR3 nucleotides: TGTGCCAGTAGTTTCGGACAGGGCGCTAATGAAAAACTGTTTTTT. This sequence joins TRBV19 and TRBJ1-4; TRBD1 agrees at 8 bases. CDR1 and CDR2 (germline): LNHDA, SQIVND (reference sequence). The CDR3 consists of 15 residues. V was pared by 5 bases and J by 3 bases, with 5 bases of the junction left unmatched. The full variable domain, rest sourced from reference TRBV19 and TRBJ1-4, is DGGITQSPKYLFRKEGQNVTLSCEQNLNHDAMYWYRQDPGQGLRLIYYSQIVNDFQKGDIAEGYSVSREKKESFPLTVTSAQKNPTAFYLCASSFGQGANEKLFFGSGTQLSVL.

This clone was observed a few times. The CDR3 protein is CASSQGSNQPQHF. The CDR3 nucleotides are TGTGCCAGCTCACAGGGGAGCAATCAGCCCCAGCATTTT. The chain recombines TRBV18 with TRBJ1-5; tentatively, D is TRBD1 (5 bases). Germline V CDR1 and CDR2: KGHSH, LQKENI. Trimming took 4 bases from V and 1 from J, leaving 5 bases between them. CDR3 length: 13 amino acids.

The gene calls are TRBV12-5 and TRBJ1-3, with D hard to call. Germline assignment: CDR1 LGHNT and CDR2 FRNRAP. The V gene lost 0 bases and the J gene lost 0 bases, with 15 bases spanning the gap. This CDR3 spans 18 amino acids. The CDR3 bases are TGTGCTAGTGGTTTGGTACTGGGCAGCAGCAACTCTGGAAACACCATATATTTT. Its protein is CASGLVLGSSNSGNTIYF.

The chain is built from TRBV7-9 and TRBJ1-2; D is uncertain. The V gene's germline CDR1 is SEHNR and CDR2 FQNEAQ (reference sequence). The CDR3 is 12 residues long. V shed 5 bases and J shed 2 bases, with 6 bases lying between them. CDR3 in amino acids: CASSGQNYGYTF. In DNA, the CDR3 is TGTGCCAGCAGCGGTCAGAACTATGGCTACACCTTC.

The chain links TRBV4-1 to TRBJ2-5, with 13 bases aligning to TRBD2. Germline V gene sequence: CDR1 MGHRA, CDR2 YSYEKL. With 3 bases clipped from V and 5 bases from J, the junction kept 9 bases outside the gene matches. The CDR3 is 17 amino acids. Here the CDR3 DNA reads TGCGCCAGCAGCCAGAGCAAGACTAGCGGGGGGCTGGAGACCCAGTACTTC. It is translated as CASSQSKTSGGLETQYF.

V usage is TRBV7-9 and J usage is TRBJ2-1; 8 positions match TRBD1. Germline-derived CDR1 and CDR2 are SEHNR and FQNEAQ (reference sequence). V was pared by 5 bases and J by 5 bases, with 8 bases of the junction left unmatched. This CDR3 is 15 amino acids long. The CDR3 reads CASSPQGQGHNEQFF. The CDR3 DNA follows: TGTGCCAGCAGCCCTCAAGGACAGGGACACAATGAGCAGTTCTTC.

This clone was counted only a few times. This rearrangement joins TRBV2 to TRBJ1-1, with D perhaps TRBD1 (5 bases). The CDR3 length is 15 residues. The V gene lost 3 bases and the J gene lost 0 bases, with 11 bases spanning the gap. Germline V gives CDR1 SNHLY, CDR2 FYNNEI. CDR3 bases: TGTGCCAGCAGTGACCGGACATTCATGAACACTGAAGCTTTCTTT. Protein sequence: CASSDRTFMNTEAFF.

This chain joins TRBV5-6 and TRBJ1-1; D unresolved. Germline-derived CDR1 and CDR2 are SGHDT and YYEEEE. V was cut by 4 bases and J by 1 base, with 11 bases left in between. This CDR3 region has 14 residues. This CDR3 is CASSPRGRNTEAFF. The CDR3 bases are TGTGCCAGCAGCCCCCGGGGTAGGAACACTGAAGCTTTCTTT.

The chain recombines TRBV2 with TRBJ2-1; 7 bases match TRBD1. The germline V gene has CDR1 SNHLY and CDR2 FYNNEI. The CDR3 spans 14 residues. The V segment lost 8 bases and the J segment 7 bases; nucleotides outside the gene matches: 11. This CDR3 reads CASEITGVLNEQFF. In nucleotides, the CDR3 is TGTGCCAGCGAAATCACAGGGGTCTTAAATGAGCAGTTCTTC.

The CDR3 DNA follows: TGTGCCAGCAGTTTACAGGGCCGGGGGGGCTATGGCTACACCTTC. It specifies CASSLQGRGGYGYTF. The chain has TRBV2 and TRBJ1-2, with D maybe TRBD1 (6 bases). Germline V gene sequence: CDR1 SNHLY, CDR2 FYNNEI. The CDR3 sequence is 15 residues long. V was clipped by 5 bases and J by 4 bases, with 17 bases between them.

This sequence joins TRBV7-8 and TRBJ1-1, with TRBD1 matching 8 bases. The CDR3 totals 15 residues. In germline, CDR1 is SGHVS, CDR2 FQNEAQ. V gave up 4 bases and J gave up 6 bases; unmatched junction bases: 10. The chain's CDR3 is CASSSHRGLLAEAFF. CDR3 DNA: TGTGCCAGCAGCTCGCACAGGGGGTTGTTGGCTGAAGCTTTCTTT.

This sequence joins TRBV12-5 and TRBJ1-1; possible D gene TRBD1, 6 bases. Germline CDR1 is LGHNT and CDR2 is FRNRAP. There are 15 residues in the CDR3. V was pared by 6 bases and J by 0 bases, with 14 bases between. DNA for the CDR3: TGTGCTAGTGGACGAGACAGGATTATGAACACTGAAGCTTTCTTT. It encodes CASGRDRIMNTEAFF.

The chain uses TRBV2 and TRBJ2-7, with 9 bases lining up with TRBD1. CDR1 is SNHLY and CDR2 is FYNNEI in the germline V gene. The CDR3 contains 15 residues. J gave up 3 bases and V 5 bases, and 8 bases lay outside the gene matches. The CDR3 coding sequence is TGTGCCAGCAGTATGGACGGGACAGGGCGCTACGAGCAGTACTTC. Amino acid sequence: CASSMDGTGRYEQYF.

The V and J genes are TRBV15 and TRBJ2-7, with 8 bases that match TRBD2. Germline CDR1 reads LNHNV; CDR2 reads YYDKDF (reference sequence). The CDR3 spans 15 residues. J gave up 2 bases and V 5 bases, and 8 bases lay outside the gene matches. CDR3 loop: CATSLSSGGAYEQYF. CDR3 nucleotide sequence: TGTGCCACCAGCCTAAGTTCCGGGGGGGCCTACGAGCAGTACTTC.

There are a few counts of this clone. The chain employs TRBV12-5 and TRBJ1-1, with D unclear. Germline lookup yields CDR1 LGHNT and CDR2 FRNRAP. Between the trimmed V and J ends, which lost 4 bases and 9 bases, there was a span of 12 bases. The CDR3 loop spans 12 amino acids. In DNA, the CDR3 is TGTGCTAGTGGTTCCCTTCCGGAGAAAGCTTTCTTT. It encodes CASGSLPEKAFF.

This chain connects TRBV10-3 to TRBJ2-7; 9 bases match TRBD2. The CDR3 length is 13 residues. Germline assignment: CDR1 ENHRY and CDR2 SYGVKD. Germline trimming cut 4 bases from V and 5 bases from J; bases unmatched to any gene: 3. CDR3 residues: CAISGGLANEQYF. For the CDR3, the DNA is TGTGCCATCAGTGGCGGACTAGCGAACGAGCAGTACTTC.

The chain uses TRBV18 and TRBJ1-5; 7 bases agree with TRBD1. With V trimmed by 2 bases and J by 7 bases, 5 bases remained unmatched. CDR1 is KGHSH and CDR2 is LQKENI in the germline V gene. The CDR3 is made up of 14 amino acids. DNA of the CDR3: TGTGCCAGCTCACCAGTGGCAGGGGGGCAGCCCCAGCATTTT. Translated, it gives CASSPVAGGQPQHF.

The V call is TRBV7-6, the J call TRBJ2-1, with unresolved D. Germline loops: CDR1 SGHVS, CDR2 FNYEAQ. V gave up 5 bases and J gave up 6 bases, with 11 bases separating them. The CDR3 is 13 amino acids. This chain's CDR3 is CASSITQFNEQFF. The DNA for the CDR3 is TGTGCCAGCAGCATAACACAGTTCAATGAGCAGTTCTTC.

The chain recombines TRBV7-9 with TRBJ1-2; D uncertain. The CDR3 runs to 12 residues. V was cut by 4 bases and J by 7 bases, with 10 bases left in between. Germline lookup yields CDR1 SEHNR and CDR2 FQNEAQ (reference sequence). The CDR3, as DNA: TGTGCCAGCAGCTCCCCGGCGGGTGGCTACACCTTC. This codes for CASSSPAGGYTF.

The chain combines TRBV10-1 with TRBJ1-5; D uncertain. The CDR3 is 12 amino acids. Germline V gives CDR1 WNHNN, CDR2 SYGVQD (reference sequence). Deletions cut 2 bases from V and 7 bases from J, with 6 bases between. CDR3 bases: TGCGCCAGCAGTGAGGTCCAGCAGCCCCAGCATTTT. Translating it yields CASSEVQQPQHF.